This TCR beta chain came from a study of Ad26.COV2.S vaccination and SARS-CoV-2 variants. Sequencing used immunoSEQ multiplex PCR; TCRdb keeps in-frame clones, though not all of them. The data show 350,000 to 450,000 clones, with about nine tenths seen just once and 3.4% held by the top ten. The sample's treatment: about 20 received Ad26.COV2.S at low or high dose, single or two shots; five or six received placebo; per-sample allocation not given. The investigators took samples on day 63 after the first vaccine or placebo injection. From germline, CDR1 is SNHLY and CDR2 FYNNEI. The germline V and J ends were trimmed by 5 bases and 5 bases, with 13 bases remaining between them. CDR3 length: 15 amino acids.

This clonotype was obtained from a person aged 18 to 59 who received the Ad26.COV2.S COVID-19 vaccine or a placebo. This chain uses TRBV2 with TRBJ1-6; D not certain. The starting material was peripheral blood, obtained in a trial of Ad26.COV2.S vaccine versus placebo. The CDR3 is CASSIGLRDNSPLHF. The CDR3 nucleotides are TGTGCCAGCAGTATTGGACTGAGAGATAATTCACCCCTCCACTTT.